This TCR beta chain was recovered during a study of T-cell reconstitution after alpha-beta-depleted transplantation in children. Unique molecular identifiers were used in preparing the TCRbeta library. A single record per CDR3 protein comes from TCRdb applying MiXCR to the PCR reads. The table records a few hundred thousand distinct CDR3 sequences, 11% of them present only once. The CDR3 sequence is 20 residues long. The chain joins TRBV21-1 to TRBJ2-1; the table names TRBD1, a call not compared with the DNA. TRBV21-1 is given as a pseudogene. The receptor's source is a human donor who donated a stem cell graft to a child with acute myeloid leukemia. The source was PBMCs from the stem cell graft donor, collected from the stem cell graft. This CDR3 is CASSNAGDRGPSGSRDEQFF. The CDR3 DNA sequence: TGTGCCAGCAGCAACGCGGGGGACAGGGGGCCTAGCGGGAGCCGGGATGAGCAGTTCTTC.